The next 8 T cell receptor beta chains were all read from a single sample in a study of cytomegalovirus exposure and HLA in healthy donors. PCR used 60 Vbeta primers and 13 Jbeta primers. The table came from immunoSEQ multiplex PCR; TCRdb's copy has only in-frame clones and leaves some out. The sample records roughly 150,000 clones, about 78% being singletons. The material sequenced was PBMCs. These TCRs come from a male donor in good health and CMV-seronegative.

This chain uses TRBV5-1 with TRBJ1-1, with TRBD1 matching over 11 bases. V was clipped by 4 bases and J by 11 bases; unmatched bases: 7. The CDR3 length is 13 residues. Per the germline V gene, CDR1 is SGHRS and CDR2 is YFSETQ. The CDR3 DNA reads TGCGCCAGCAGCGGGGGACAGGGGGTAATGGCTTTCTTT. It is translated as CASSGGQGVMAFF.

The chain uses TRBV7-2 and TRBJ2-5, with D hard to call. The CDR3 has 16 amino acids. Germline lookup yields CDR1 SGHTA and CDR2 FQGNSA. V was shortened by 0 bases and J by 0 bases, with 11 bases between the two germline ends. CDR3 in DNA: TGTGCCAGCAGCTTAGCGGGCAGTGGGTACCAAGAGACCCAGTACTTC. It translates to CASSLAGSGYQETQYF. Together with reference TRBV7-2 and TRBJ2-5, the CDR3 gives the full variable domain: GAGVSQSPSNKVTEKGKDVELRCDPISGHTALYWYRQSLGQGLEFLIYFQGNSAPDKSGLPSDRFSAERTGGSVSTLTIQRTQQEDSAVYLCASSLAGSGYQETQYFGPGTRLLVL.

This clone was seen a handful of times. The chain carries TRBV12-5 and TRBJ2-2, with D hard to call. V dropped 1 base and J dropped 2 bases, with 5 bases sitting between them. The CDR3 consists of 14 residues. The germline CDR1 and CDR2 sequences are LGHNT and FRNRAP. Here the CDR3 DNA reads TGTGCTAGTGGTTTGGGCAGAAACACCGGGGAGCTGTTTTTT. Translation gives CASGLGRNTGELFF.

The genes are TRBV19 and TRBJ2-1; a possible D gene is TRBD2 (6 bases). Trimming stripped 3 bases from V and 8 bases from J, with 8 bases between. Germline CDR1 reads LNHDA; CDR2 reads SQIVND (reference sequence). This CDR3 contains 12 residues. In DNA form, the CDR3 reads TGTGCCAGTAGTATCTGGGGGGATGAGCAGTTCTTC. This encodes CASSIWGDEQFF.

This clone has only a few counts. This sequence joins TRBV4-3 and TRBJ1-4; a possible D gene is TRBD1 (5 bases). The germline V gene encodes CDR1 LGHNA and CDR2 YSLEER. CDR3 length equals 15 residues. Trimming pared 1 base from V and 4 bases from J, leaving 10 bases between. CDR3 sequence (DNA): TGCGCCAGCAGCCAAGCCGGGACTTATAATGAAAAACTGTTTTTT. Translated, it gives CASSQAGTYNEKLFF.

This clone occurred a few times. The V gene is TRBV19, the J gene TRBJ2-1; 9 positions agree with TRBD2. V trimming: 2 bases; J trimming: 9 bases; junction bases outside the gene matches: 8. There are 15 residues in the CDR3. Germline V lookup: CDR1 LNHDA, CDR2 SQIVND (reference sequence). The CDR3 is CASSIFGGGASEQFF. Written as DNA, the CDR3 is TGTGCCAGTAGTATATTCGGCGGGGGGGCCAGTGAGCAGTTCTTC.

This clone was counted a few times. The chain employs TRBV9 and TRBJ2-3, with D perhaps matching TRBD1 (6 bases). Trimming took off 4 bases at V and 0 bases at J, with 9 bases between the two ends. CDR3 size: 14 residues. Germline V lookup: CDR1 SGDLS, CDR2 YYNGEE. Here the CDR3 reads CASSKQGSTDTQYF. The CDR3 DNA is TGTGCCAGCAGCAAACAGGGAAGCACAGATACGCAGTATTTT.

The chain carries TRBV2 and TRBJ2-1, with D perhaps TRBD2 (6 bases). The CDR3 spans 15 residues. Trimming pared 6 bases from V and 2 bases from J, leaving 14 bases between. Germline lookup yields CDR1 SNHLY and CDR2 FYNNEI. CDR3 sequence (DNA): TGTGCCAGCAGCAAAGGGACGGGAGCCTACAATGAGCAGTTCTTC. Encoded protein: CASSKGTGAYNEQFF.